A single sample is the source of the 16 T cell receptor beta chains below, sequenced in a study of kidney transplant recipient with SARS-CoV-2 infection. TCRdb re-derived calls from the reads in MiXCR, one entry per CDR3 protein. This sample has 200,000 to 300,000 distinct CDR3 sequences, with roughly 26% found just once. Here the sequenced sample was a blood sample, taken at baseline and on day 111 from a kidney transplant recipient. These receptor sequences come from a male patient younger than 45 who had COVID-19 and was a kidney transplant recipient. These T cells may partly come from the graft donor.

In the case of this clonotype: This may stem from a read error, because a much larger clone lies one nucleotide away. The gene calls are TRBV28 and TRBJ2-5, with 9 nucleotides matching TRBD2. Gene TRBJ2-7 matches the end of the DNA better, so the J call may be wrong. The CDR3 has 17 residues. Germline loops: CDR1 MDHEN, CDR2 SYDVKM. CDR3 loop: CANSSGGASGIGDEQYF. Written as DNA, the CDR3 is TGTGCCAACAGCTCCGGAGGCGCTAGCGGGATAGGCGACGAGCAGTACTTC.

A note on this clonotype: The CDR3 ends on some other residue instead of the conserved phenylalanine or tryptophan, so this is likely a read error. This sequence joins TRBV3-1 and TRBJ2-5; D remains unclear. Germline CDR1 LGHDT, CDR2 YNNKEL (reference sequence). The CDR3 runs to 17 residues. The V end lost 5 bases, the J end lost 5 bases, and 24 bases lay between the germline ends. CDR3 in amino acids: CASSRYDPISFSETQYL. The CDR3 region has the DNA TGTGCCAGCAGCAGATACGATCCCATCTCTTTCTCTGAGACCCAGTACCTC.

On this clonotype: Given a much more abundant clone one base away, this may be a read error. J is TRBJ2-7 and V is TRBV6-6, with D unclear. This CDR3 comprises 10 residues. Per germline, CDR1 MNHNY and CDR2 SVGAGI (reference sequence). The CDR3 here is CASGSYEQHF. CDR3 nucleotide sequence: TGTGCCAGCGGCTCGTACGAGCAGCACTTC.

This clonotype was seen many times. The rearrangement links TRBV20-1 to TRBJ1-1; unclear D gene. V was cut by 6 bases and J by 1 base, with 12 bases left in between. The CDR3 covers 13 residues. CDR1 is DFQATT and CDR2 is SNEGSKA in the germline V gene (reference sequence). For the CDR3, the DNA is TGCAGTGCCCTAGGACGGACGAACACTGAAGCTTTCTTT. It yields the protein CSALGRTNTEAFF.

About this clonotype itself: This sequence may be a read error, since a much larger clone differs from it by one base. The genes are TRBV9 and TRBJ1-6, with D possibly TRBD1 on 5 matching bases. The CDR3 spans 17 residues. Germline assignment: CDR1 SGDLS and CDR2 YYNGEE. Trimming took 3 bases from V and 0 from J, leaving 13 bases between them. CDR3 amino acids: CASSEAEGSSYNSPLHF. CDR3 sequence (DNA): TGTGCCAGCAGCGAGGCGGAGGGGAGCTCCTATAATTCACCCCTCCACTTT.

This clonotype has ten or more counts. The J gene is TRBJ1-2, the V gene TRBV5-8; D is unresolved. The CDR3 totals 16 residues. Germline CDR1 and CDR2: SGHTS and YDEGEE. Trimming pared 7 bases from V and 4 bases from J, leaving 23 bases between. Here the CDR3 DNA reads TGTGCCAGCCATTCTCGTCATCCACGAAAGACCTATGGCTACACCTTC. This encodes CASHSRHPRKTYGYTF. Filled out from reference TRBV5-8 and TRBJ1-2, the complete variable domain reads EAGVTQSPTHLIKTRGQQATLRCSPISGHTSVYWYQQALGLGLQFLLWYDEGEERNRGNFPPRFSGRQFPNYSSELNVNALELEDSALYLCASHSRHPRKTYGYTFGSGTRLTVV.

The J gene is TRBJ2-5, the V gene TRBV10-1; no clear D gene. Germline-derived CDR1 and CDR2 are WNHNN and SYGVQD (reference sequence). This CDR3 contains 13 residues. Trimming removed 4 bases at V and 2 bases at J, with 8 bases between. As DNA, the CDR3 is TGCGCCAGCAGTGGTTCCTTTCAAGAGACCCAGTACTTC. Its translation: CASSGSFQETQYF.

There are many counts of this clonotype. The chain couples TRBV6-1 to TRBJ2-6; D gene ambiguous. V was cut by 2 bases and J by 0 bases, with 8 bases left in between. Germline CDR1 MNHNS, CDR2 SASEGT. The CDR3 spans 16 residues. CDR3 nucleotide sequence: TGTGCCAGCAGTGAAAATGGTGTCTCTGGGGCCAACGTCCTGACTTTC. Amino acid sequence: CASSENGVSGANVLTF.

At least ten counts were recorded for this clonotype. The chain joins TRBV3-1 to TRBJ1-5, with 8 bases fitting TRBD1. The CDR3 sequence is 19 residues long. Unmatched junction bases numbered 10, after V lost 0 bases and J lost 0 bases. Germline V gene lookup returns CDR1 LGHDT and CDR2 YNNKEL (reference sequence). CDR3 in DNA: TGTGCCAGCAGCCAAGATTTAGGGACAGGAGGGACTAGCAATCAGCCCCAGCATTTT. It yields the protein CASSQDLGTGGTSNQPQHF.

Note on this clonotype: A single base separates this from a much larger clone, so it may be a read error. V usage is TRBV6-2 or TRBV6-3 and J usage is TRBJ1-4; 7 nucleotides align to TRBD1. CDR1 is MNHEY, CDR2 SVGEGT, per germline. The CDR3 runs to 15 residues. With V trimmed by 5 bases and J by 5 bases, 8 bases remained unmatched. The CDR3 loop is CASSLPGTENEKLFF. CDR3 coding DNA: TGTGCCAGCAGTCTTCCCGGGACAGAAAATGAAAAACTGTTTTTT.

This clonotype was detected ten times or more. The chain recombines TRBV12-3 or TRBV12-4 with TRBJ2-1; the D is unclear. V gave up 7 bases and J gave up 6 bases, with 19 bases separating them. CDR3 length equals 15 residues. The CDR3 DNA reads TGTGCCAGCACCCCCGGACCGACCATCTTCAATGAGCAGTTCTTC. Encoded protein: CASTPGPTIFNEQFF.

This clonotype has a handful of counts. The chain links TRBV4-2 to TRBJ2-3; D remains ambiguous. Germline loops: CDR1 LGHNA, CDR2 YNFKEQ. The CDR3 spans 19 residues. Trimming pared 0 bases from V and 0 bases from J, leaving 19 bases between. The CDR3 DNA is TGTGCCAGCAGCCAAGACCCCTGGGCCATAGCAAGCAGCACAGATACGCAGTATTTT. It translates to CASSQDPWAIASSTDTQYF.

Turning to this clonotype: A much larger clone lies a single base off, so this may be a read error. The V and J genes are TRBV6-5 and TRBJ1-2; possible D gene TRBD1, 6 bases. The CDR3 covers 17 residues. The ends were cut back, 5 bases at V and 4 bases at J, with 23 bases in the middle. Germline loops: CDR1 MNHEY, CDR2 SVGAGI. For the CDR3, the DNA is TGTGCCAGCAGTATACAGGGAGGTGGGAGAAAGACCTATGGCTACACCTTC. This sequence encodes CASSIQGGGRKTYGYTF.

The sample holds one count of this clonotype. A much larger clone sits a single nucleotide away, making a read error possible. The rearrangement uses TRBV7-2 and TRBJ1-2, with TRBD1 matching over 12 bases. The length of the CDR3 is 17 residues. Looked up from germline, CDR1 is SGHTA and CDR2 is FQGNSA. CDR3 nucleotides: TGTGCCAGCAGCTTAGATGGGGACAGGGGGCGAAGATATGGCTGCACCTTC. It encodes CASSLDGDRGRRYGCTF.

In regard to this clonotype: One base away lies a much larger clone, so this may be a sequencing read error. The chain couples TRBV6-5 to TRBJ2-7, with 8 bases matching TRBD1. Trimming took 2 bases from V and 2 from J; bases not matched to a gene: 8. Germline CDR1 reads MNHEY; CDR2 reads SVGAGI. CDR3 length: 16 amino acids. DNA for the CDR3: TGTGCCAGCAGTTACCCCCAGCAGGGGGCTACCTACGAGCAGTACTTC. Its protein is CASSYPQQGATYEQYF.

This clonotype was picked up a small number of times. This chain joins TRBV5-6 and TRBJ2-7; 9 bases agree with TRBD1. J lost 9 bases, V lost 0 bases, and 13 bases had no gene match. Per germline, CDR1 SGHDT and CDR2 YYEEEE. This CDR3 spans 16 amino acids. CDR3: CASSLEGGDRAAGQYF. The CDR3 nucleotides are TGTGCCAGCAGCTTGGAGGGTGGGGACAGGGCTGCTGGGCAGTACTTC. The variable domain in full, with the rest retrieved from reference TRBV5-6 and TRBJ2-7, is DAGVTQSPTHLIKTRGQQVTLRCSPKSGHDTVSWYQQALGQGPQFIFQYYEEEERQRGNFPDRFSGHQFPNYSSELNVNALLLGDSALYLCASSLEGGDRAAGQYFGPGTRLTVT.